This T cell receptor (beta chain) was observed in a study of blood T cell repertoires in COVID-19. This CDR3 is 13 amino acids long. J was trimmed by 12 bases and V by 3 bases; bases with no gene match: 6. Germline V gene lookup returns CDR1 SGHNT and CDR2 YYREEE (reference sequence). This table comes from immunoSEQ multiplex PCR, and its TCRdb copy is limited to in-frame clones, with some not included. The sample shows some 14,000 clones, 84% of them seen only once. Source material: peripheral blood. The V gene is TRBV5-4, the J gene TRBJ1-6; TRBD1 matches at 7 bases. The sequence was collected from a man aged 50-59 years with active COVID-19. Here the CDR3 reads CASSSTGSEPLHF. CDR3 bases: TGTGCCAGCAGCTCGACAGGGTCGGAACCCCTCCACTTT.